This is a list of T cell receptor beta chains from one sample in a study of vaccination effects on CD4 cells after COVID-19. Data came from immunoSEQ multiplex PCR; TCRdb stores just in-frame clones and leaves some out. Of around 26,000 clones listed, around 67% are singletons. Their recognized antigens are unknown. The starting material was CD4+ T cells from PBMCs cultured without peptide, obtained before COVID-19 vaccination. The receptors were sampled from a human donor who received a COVID-19 vaccine. The CDR3 runs from the conserved cysteine through the conserved F or W. The D gene is left open where the match is weak. Where a row states a size, it is once, few, many or the class of an expanded clone; other rows omit it.

V	J	size	D	CDR3	DNA
TRBV19	TRBJ2-4	-	-	CASRTNLAKNIQYF	TGTGCCAGTAGAACGAATTTAGCCAAAAACATTCAGTACTTC
TRBV6-6	TRBJ1-5	-	TRBD1	CASSYGGQRQPQHF	TGTGCCAGCAGTTACGGGGGACAGCGCCAGCCCCAGCATTTT
TRBV12-3/TRBV12-4	TRBJ1-2	-	-	CASSLRGYGYTF	TGTGCCAGCAGTTTGAGGGGATATGGCTACACCTTC
TRBV4-2	TRBJ1-2	few	-	CASSQDSNQGVDYGYTF	TGTGCCAGCAGCCAAGACTCTAATCAGGGCGTTGACTATGGCTACACCTTC
TRBV19	TRBJ1-1	-	TRBD1	CASSILSRTGQNTEAFF	TGTGCCAGTAGTATCTTGAGTCGGACAGGTCAGAACACTGAAGCTTTCTTT
TRBV4-3	TRBJ2-2	-	TRBD1	CASSPRTGGPTGELFF	TGCGCCAGCAGCCCCCGGACAGGGGGGCCCACCGGGGAGCTGTTTTTT
TRBV9	TRBJ2-1	-	-	CASSATGDFYNEQFF	TGTGCCAGCAGCGCTACAGGGGACTTCTACAATGAGCAGTTCTTC
TRBV2	TRBJ2-1	-	-	CASSERRGSGEQFF	TGTGCCAGCAGTGAAAGGAGGGGCTCGGGCGAGCAGTTCTTC
TRBV18	TRBJ1-2	few	-	CASSPTGSDGYTF	TGTGCCAGCTCACCAACGGGCTCGGATGGCTACACCTTC
TRBV12-3/TRBV12-4	TRBJ1-2	few	-	CASSFLRYGYTF	TGTGCCAGCAGTTTTCTCCGCTATGGCTACACCTTC
TRBV6-5	TRBJ2-2	-	-	CASAPTSMGTGELFF	TGTGCCAGCGCTCCAACATCGATGGGCACCGGGGAGCTGTTTTTT
TRBV12-5	TRBJ2-2	-	TRBD1	CASGNRGIGELFF	TGTGCTAGTGGTAACAGGGGGATCGGGGAGCTGTTTTTT
TRBV5-1	TRBJ1-2	-	TRBD1	CASRLGGTGEYGYTF	TGCGCCAGCCGACTCGGGGGAACAGGGGAGTATGGCTACACCTTC
TRBV5-1	TRBJ2-1	few	-	CASSSVGDFRSYNEQFF	TGCGCCAGCAGTTCTGTTGGAGACTTCCGCTCCTACAATGAGCAGTTCTTC
TRBV2	TRBJ2-7	-	-	CASGGTAYEQYF	TGTGCCAGCGGCGGGACAGCCTACGAGCAGTACTTC
TRBV29-1	TRBJ2-3	-	TRBD1	CSVGLGGETDTQYF	TGCAGCGTTGGCCTAGGGGGCGAAACAGATACGCAGTATTTT
TRBV6-5	TRBJ1-2	-	-	CASSYSAGAGGYTF	TGTGCCAGCAGTTACTCGGCGGGGGCCGGTGGCTACACCTTC
TRBV5-4	TRBJ2-5	-	-	CAGGDNGGRSETQYF	TGTGCCGGAGGGGATAATGGCGGGCGTAGCGAGACCCAGTACTTC
TRBV21-1	TRBJ2-1	-	-	CASSTKIDREPYNEQFF	TGTGCCAGCAGCACGAAAATAGACAGGGAGCCCTACAATGAGCAGTTCTTC
TRBV11-2	TRBJ2-1	-	TRBD2	CASSLDLAGGRNEQFF	TGTGCCAGCAGCTTAGACCTAGCGGGGGGGCGAAATGAGCAGTTCTTC
TRBV7-9	TRBJ2-3	-	TRBD2	CASSLVGGGGADTQYF	TGTGCCAGCAGCTTAGTGGGTGGCGGGGGAGCAGATACGCAGTATTTT
TRBV10-2	TRBJ1-2	-	-	CASSPGTNYGYTF	TGCGCCAGCAGCCCGGGAACTAACTATGGCTACACCTTC
TRBV7-2	TRBJ1-2	-	-	CASSLESAGKNYGYTF	TGTGCCAGCAGCTTAGAGTCGGCAGGGAAAAACTATGGCTACACCTTC
TRBV19	TRBJ1-6	few	-	CASSIRLGPGDSPLHF	TGTGCCAGTAGTATTCGGTTGGGCCCTGGGGATTCACCCCTCCACTTT
TRBV5-1	TRBJ2-5	-	-	CASSIMSPGRETQYF	TGCGCCAGCAGCATTATGTCTCCGGGGCGCGAGACCCAGTACTTC
TRBV7-6	TRBJ1-2	-	TRBD1	CASSLEVTGGRNYGYTF	TGTGCCAGCAGCTTAGAGGTCACAGGGGGTAGAAACTATGGCTACACCTTC
TRBV7-2	TRBJ2-7	-	TRBD2	CASSRTWGDSGMLSYEQYF	TGTGCCAGCAGCCGCACCTGGGGGGATAGCGGGATGTTATCCTACGAGCAGTACTTC
TRBV28	TRBJ2-4	-	-	CASSAPRGGGTKNIQYF	TGTGCCAGCAGTGCCCCCAGGGGGGGTGGGACCAAAAACATTCAGTACTTC
TRBV4-2	TRBJ2-1	-	-	CASSHENNEQFF	TGTGCCAGCAGCCATGAGAACAATGAGCAGTTCTTC
TRBV2	TRBJ2-7	-	TRBD2	CASSGGGVPYEQYF	TGTGCCAGCAGCGGGGGAGGGGTGCCCTACGAGCAGTACTTC
TRBV6-2/TRBV6-3	TRBJ2-2	-	TRBD2	CASSRGGVRDSNTGELFF	TGTGCCAGCAGCCGGGGGGGGGTCCGCGATTCGAACACCGGGGAGCTGTTTTTT
TRBV3-1/TRBV3-2	TRBJ1-4	few	TRBD1	CASSVRQGLNEKLFF	TGTGCCAGCAGTGTTCGACAGGGACTTAATGAAAAACTGTTTTTT
TRBV5-4	TRBJ2-7	few	-	CASSSRRDSKSSYEQYF	TGTGCCAGCAGCTCTCGCCGGGACTCGAAAAGCTCCTACGAGCAGTACTTC
TRBV5-1	TRBJ1-2	-	TRBD1	CASSTPGQEIYGYTF	TGCGCCAGCAGCACGCCGGGACAGGAGATCTATGGCTACACCTTC
TRBV10-3	TRBJ1-4	-	TRBD1	CAISTGGVNEKLFF	TGTGCCATCAGCACAGGGGGCGTTAATGAAAAACTGTTTTTT
TRBV14	TRBJ2-5	-	-	CASRNRYGGSDEAETQYF	TGTGCCAGCAGAAACAGGTATGGAGGTTCTGATGAGGCCGAGACCCAGTACTTC
TRBV15	TRBJ1-4	once	-	CATSRVPGYNEKLFF	TGTGCCACCAGCAGAGTGCCAGGATATAATGAAAAACTGTTTTTT
TRBV5-1	TRBJ2-1	-	TRBD2	CASSLSGGSGDEQFF	TGCGCCAGCAGCTTAAGCGGGGGGAGCGGGGATGAGCAGTTCTTC
TRBV27	TRBJ2-5	-	TRBD2	CASSRATSGRGETQYF	TGTGCCAGCAGTCGCGCAACTAGCGGGAGAGGAGAGACCCAGTACTTC
TRBV6-5	TRBJ2-2	-	-	CASSLGMANTGELFF	TGTGCCAGCAGTCTAGGGATGGCGAACACCGGGGAGCTGTTTTTT
TRBV3-1/TRBV3-2	TRBJ1-6	-	-	CASSPAGLSNSPLHF	TGTGCCAGCAGCCCCGCGGGACTTTCCAATTCACCCCTCCACTTT
TRBV2	TRBJ2-3	-	TRBD2	CASSGTGGSWDTQYF	TGTGCCAGCAGTGGGACGGGCGGGAGTTGGGATACGCAGTATTTT
TRBV28	TRBJ1-4	-	-	CASSLGPVPFF	TGTGCCAGCAGTTTAGGACCTGTCCCGTTTTTT
TRBV3-1/TRBV3-2	TRBJ1-3	few	-	CASSHTGSGNTIYF	TGTGCCAGCAGCCACACAGGGTCCGGAAACACCATATATTTT
TRBV20-1	TRBJ2-3	once	TRBD2	CSASPGGTPSTDTQYF	TGCAGTGCTAGTCCGGGAGGGACGCCTAGCACAGATACGCAGTATTTT
TRBV6-5	TRBJ2-7	-	TRBD1	CASGGQGAEEQYF	TGTGCCAGCGGGGGACAGGGGGCGGAAGAGCAGTACTTC
TRBV4-3	TRBJ2-5	-	-	CASSKQYGALQETQYF	TGCGCCAGCAGCAAGCAATATGGGGCGCTCCAAGAGACCCAGTACTTC
TRBV5-6	TRBJ1-5	-	-	CASSLDWGNSNQPQHF	TGTGCCAGCAGCTTGGACTGGGGCAATAGCAATCAGCCCCAGCATTTT
TRBV4-1	TRBJ2-2	-	-	CASSQSGSKGAGELFF	TGCGCCAGCAGCCAAAGTGGGAGTAAGGGGGCCGGGGAGCTGTTTTTT
TRBV2	TRBJ2-1	-	-	CASSGEKATEQFF	TGTGCCAGCAGTGGCGAGAAGGCCACTGAGCAGTTCTTC